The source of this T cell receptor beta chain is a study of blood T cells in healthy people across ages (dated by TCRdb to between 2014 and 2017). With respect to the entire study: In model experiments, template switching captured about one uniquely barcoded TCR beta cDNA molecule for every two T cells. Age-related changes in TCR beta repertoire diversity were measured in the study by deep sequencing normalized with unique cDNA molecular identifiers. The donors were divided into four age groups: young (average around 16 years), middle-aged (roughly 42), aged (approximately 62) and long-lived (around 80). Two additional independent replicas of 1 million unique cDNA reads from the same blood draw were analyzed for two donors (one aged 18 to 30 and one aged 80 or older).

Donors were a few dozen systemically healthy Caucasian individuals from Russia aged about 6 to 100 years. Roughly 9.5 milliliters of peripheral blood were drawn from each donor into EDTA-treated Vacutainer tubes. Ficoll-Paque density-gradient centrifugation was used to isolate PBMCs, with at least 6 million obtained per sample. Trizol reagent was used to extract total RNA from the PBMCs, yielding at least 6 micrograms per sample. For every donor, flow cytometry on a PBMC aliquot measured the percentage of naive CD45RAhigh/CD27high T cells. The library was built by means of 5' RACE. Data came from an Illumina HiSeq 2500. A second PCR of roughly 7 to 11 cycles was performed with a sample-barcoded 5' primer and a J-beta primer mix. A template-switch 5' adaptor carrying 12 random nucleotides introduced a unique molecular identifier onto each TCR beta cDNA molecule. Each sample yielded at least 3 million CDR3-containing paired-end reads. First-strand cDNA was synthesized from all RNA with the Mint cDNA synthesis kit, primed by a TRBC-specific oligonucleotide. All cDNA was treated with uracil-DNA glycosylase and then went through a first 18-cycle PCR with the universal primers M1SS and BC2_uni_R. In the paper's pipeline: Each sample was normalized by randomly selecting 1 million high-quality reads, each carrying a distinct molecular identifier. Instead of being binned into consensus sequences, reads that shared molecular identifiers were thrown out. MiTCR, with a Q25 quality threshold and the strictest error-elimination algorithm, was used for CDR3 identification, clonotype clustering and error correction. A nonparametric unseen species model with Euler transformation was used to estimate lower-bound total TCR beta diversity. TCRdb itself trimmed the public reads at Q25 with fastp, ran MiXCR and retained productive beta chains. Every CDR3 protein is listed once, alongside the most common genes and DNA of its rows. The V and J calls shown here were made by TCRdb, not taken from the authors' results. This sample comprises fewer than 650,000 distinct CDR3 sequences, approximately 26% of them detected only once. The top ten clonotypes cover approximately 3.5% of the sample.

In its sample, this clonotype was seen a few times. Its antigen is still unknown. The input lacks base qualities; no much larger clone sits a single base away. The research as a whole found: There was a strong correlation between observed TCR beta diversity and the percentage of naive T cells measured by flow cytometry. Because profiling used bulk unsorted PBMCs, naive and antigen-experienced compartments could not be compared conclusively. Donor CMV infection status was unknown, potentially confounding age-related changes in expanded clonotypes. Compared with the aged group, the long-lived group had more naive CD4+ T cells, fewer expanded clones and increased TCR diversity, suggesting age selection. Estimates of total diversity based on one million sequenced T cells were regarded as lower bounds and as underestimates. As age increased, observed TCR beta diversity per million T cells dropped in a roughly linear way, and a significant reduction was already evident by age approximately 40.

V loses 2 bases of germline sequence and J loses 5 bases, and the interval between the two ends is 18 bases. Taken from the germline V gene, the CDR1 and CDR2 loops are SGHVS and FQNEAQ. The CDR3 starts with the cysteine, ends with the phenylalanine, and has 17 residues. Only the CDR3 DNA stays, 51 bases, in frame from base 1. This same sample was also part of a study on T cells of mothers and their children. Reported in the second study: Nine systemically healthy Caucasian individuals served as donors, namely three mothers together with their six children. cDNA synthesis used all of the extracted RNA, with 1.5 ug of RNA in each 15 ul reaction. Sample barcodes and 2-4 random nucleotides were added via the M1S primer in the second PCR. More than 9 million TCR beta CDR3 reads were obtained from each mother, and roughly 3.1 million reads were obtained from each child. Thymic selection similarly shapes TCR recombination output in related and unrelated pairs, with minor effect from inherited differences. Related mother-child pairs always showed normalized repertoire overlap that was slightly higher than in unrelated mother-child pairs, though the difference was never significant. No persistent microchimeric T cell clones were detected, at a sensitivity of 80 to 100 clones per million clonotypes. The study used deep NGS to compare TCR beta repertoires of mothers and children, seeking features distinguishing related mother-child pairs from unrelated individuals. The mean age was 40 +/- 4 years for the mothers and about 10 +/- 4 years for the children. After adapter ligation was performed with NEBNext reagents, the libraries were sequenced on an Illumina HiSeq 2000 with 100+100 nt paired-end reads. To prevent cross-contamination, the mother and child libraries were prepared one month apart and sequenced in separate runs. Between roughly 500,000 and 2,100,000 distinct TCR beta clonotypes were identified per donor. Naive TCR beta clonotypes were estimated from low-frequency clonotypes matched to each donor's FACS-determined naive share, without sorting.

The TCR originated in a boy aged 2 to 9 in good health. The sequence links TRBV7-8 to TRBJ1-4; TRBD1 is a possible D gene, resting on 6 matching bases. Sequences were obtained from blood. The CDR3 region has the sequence CASSLTGRAGANEKLFF. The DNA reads TGTGCCAGCAGCTTAACCGGCAGGGCAGGGGCCAATGAAAAACTGTTTTTT.